The rows below give T cell receptor beta chains drawn from one sample of a study of cytomegalovirus exposure and HLA in healthy donors. Here immunoSEQ multiplex PCR was the method, and the copy in TCRdb shows in-frame clones only, minus some. Among roughly 80,000 clones listed, about two thirds were seen once. The specimen was PBMCs. The origin of the receptors is a woman aged 45 to 65 in good health and CMV-seropositive. The CDR3 runs from the conserved cysteine through the conserved F or W. The order of the fields is clone size, V gene, J gene, D gene, CDR3 protein, CDR3 DNA. The D gene is left open where the match is weak. Size values are once, few and many counts, or a class for expanded clones, and some rows have none.

.	TRBV30	TRBJ1-5	TRBD1	CAWSQGAIDQPQHF	TGTGCCTGGAGTCAGGGGGCGATTGATCAGCCCCAGCATTTT
once	TRBV10-3	TRBJ1-3	TRBD1	CAVEAAGGPGNTIYF	TGTGCCGTCGAAGCCGCAGGGGGCCCTGGAAACACCATATATTTT
.	TRBV25-1	TRBJ2-3	.	CASSELGGYLHTDTQYF	TGTGCCAGCAGTGAATTAGGCGGCTACCTGCACACAGATACGCAGTATTTT
few	TRBV27	TRBJ2-1	.	CASSLYGELLRSSYNEQFF	TGTGCCAGCAGTTTATACGGGGAATTACTTAGGAGCTCCTACAATGAGCAGTTCTTC
few	TRBV6-6	TRBJ2-1	TRBD1	CASSRLDRAVEQFF	TGTGCCAGCAGTAGATTAGACAGGGCGGTCGAGCAGTTCTTC
.	TRBV9	TRBJ1-4	.	CASSPTGQRDLGEKLFF	TGTGCCAGCAGCCCAACCGGACAGAGGGACCTAGGCGAAAAACTGTTTTTT
once	TRBV5-1	TRBJ2-7	.	CASSGRGVSYEQYF	TGCGCCAGCAGCGGGAGGGGGGTCTCCTACGAGCAGTACTTC
many	TRBV6-1	TRBJ2-5	.	CASREFSYQETQYF	TGTGCCAGCAGGGAGTTCTCGTACCAAGAGACCCAGTACTTC
.	TRBV4-1	TRBJ1-5	.	CASSQGGINSNQPQHF	TGCGCCAGCAGCCAGGGGGGGATTAATAGCAATCAGCCCCAGCATTTT
.	TRBV6-6	TRBJ1-6	.	CASRSSTSSYNSPLHF	TGTGCCAGCAGATCCTCCACGAGCTCCTATAATTCACCCCTCCACTTT
.	TRBV5-6	TRBJ1-1	.	CASSLTGVGEAFF	TGTGCCAGCAGCTTGACGGGGGTTGGTGAAGCTTTCTTT
few	TRBV5-1	TRBJ1-4	.	CASRGQEDEKLFF	TGCGCCAGCAGGGGCCAGGAGGATGAAAAACTGTTTTTT
.	TRBV27	TRBJ1-4	.	CASSLSVAGGEKLFF	TGTGCCAGCAGTTTATCGGTGGCGGGAGGTGAAAAACTGTTTTTT
.	TRBV6-1	TRBJ1-2	.	CASSEGQWDWGSF	TGTGCCAGCAGTGAAGGGCAATGGGACTGGGGATCCTTC
.	TRBV5-4	TRBJ1-1	TRBD1	CASSLGPDRVSGHTEAFF	TGTGCCAGCAGCTTGGGGCCTGACAGGGTGAGTGGGCACACTGAAGCTTTCTTT
.	TRBV7-9	TRBJ2-5	TRBD1	CASSLNYGWRGQGGETQYF	TGTGCCAGCAGCCTAAATTACGGGTGGAGGGGACAGGGAGGAGAGACCCAGTACTTC